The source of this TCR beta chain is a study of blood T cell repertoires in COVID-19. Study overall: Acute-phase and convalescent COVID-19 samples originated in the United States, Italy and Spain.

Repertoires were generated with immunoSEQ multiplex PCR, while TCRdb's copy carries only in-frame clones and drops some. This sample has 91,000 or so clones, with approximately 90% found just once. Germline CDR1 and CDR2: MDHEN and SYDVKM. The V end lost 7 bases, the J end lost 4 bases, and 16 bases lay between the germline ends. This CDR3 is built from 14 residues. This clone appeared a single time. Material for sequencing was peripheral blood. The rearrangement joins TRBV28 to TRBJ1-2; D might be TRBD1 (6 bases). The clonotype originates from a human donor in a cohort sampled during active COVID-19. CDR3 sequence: CASTSSTRGYGYTF. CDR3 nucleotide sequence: TGTGCCAGCACTTCCTCTACCAGGGGCTATGGCTACACCTTC.